The T cell receptor (beta chain) described here comes from a study of T-cell reconstitution after alpha-beta-depleted transplantation in children. The junction had 8 bases not matched to a gene; V was cut back by 4 bases and J by 4 bases. The CDR3 totals 16 residues. Germline loops: CDR1 SGHRS, CDR2 YFSETQ. TCRbeta library preparation incorporated unique molecular identifiers. TCRdb ran MiXCR on the PCR reads and lists one entry per CDR3 protein. The sample holds some 490,000 distinct CDR3 sequences, roughly an eighth seen once. This clonotype was detected only a few times. The sample here was PBMCs from the stem cell graft donor, taken from the stem cell graft. This chain connects TRBV5-1 to TRBJ2-2, with 9 bases matching TRBD1. The sequence was collected from a human donor who donated a stem cell graft to a child with combined immunodeficiency. CDR3 nucleotide sequence: TGCGCCAGCAGCGCGGTCGGACAGGGGATCACCGGGGAGCTGTTTTTT. It is translated as CASSAVGQGITGELFF.